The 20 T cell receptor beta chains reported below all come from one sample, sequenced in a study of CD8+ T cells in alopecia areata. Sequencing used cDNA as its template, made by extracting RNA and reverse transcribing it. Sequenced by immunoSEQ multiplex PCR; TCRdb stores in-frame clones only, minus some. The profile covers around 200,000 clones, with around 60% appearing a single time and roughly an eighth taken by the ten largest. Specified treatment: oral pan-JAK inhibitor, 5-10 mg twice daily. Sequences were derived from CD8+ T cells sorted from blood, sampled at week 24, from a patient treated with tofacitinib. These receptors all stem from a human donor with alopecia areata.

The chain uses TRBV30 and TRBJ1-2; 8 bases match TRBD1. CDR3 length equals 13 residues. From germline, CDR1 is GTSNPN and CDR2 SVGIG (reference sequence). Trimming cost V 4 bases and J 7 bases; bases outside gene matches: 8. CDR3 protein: CAWNPGTGGGYTF. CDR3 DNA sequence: TGTGCCTGGAATCCCGGGACAGGTGGTGGCTACACCTTC.

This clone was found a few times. CDR3 sequence reads: CASSLAGTVRSGYTF. The CDR3 coding sequence is TGTGCCAGCAGCTTGGCGGGGACGGTGCGGAGTGGCTACACCTTC. This chain joins TRBV5-6 and TRBJ1-2; D perhaps matches TRBD1 (5 bases). CDR1 and CDR2 (germline): SGHDT, YYEEEE. CDR3 size: 15 residues. Trimming left V 0 bases short and J 7 bases short, with 16 bases between.

Here the CDR3 DNA reads TGTGCCAGCAGCGTAGCTACCGGAGCTGAAGCTTTCTTT. Protein sequence: CASSVATGAEAFF. V usage is TRBV9 and J usage is TRBJ1-1; D call uncertain. CDR3 length: 13 residues. The V end lost 0 bases, the J end lost 6 bases, and 9 bases lay between the germline ends. CDR1 is SGDLS, CDR2 YYNGEE, per germline.

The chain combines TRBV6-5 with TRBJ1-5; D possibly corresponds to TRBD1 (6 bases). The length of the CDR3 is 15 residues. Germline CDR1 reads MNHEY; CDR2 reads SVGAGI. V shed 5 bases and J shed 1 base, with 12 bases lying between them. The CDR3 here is CASSLYRESNQPQHF. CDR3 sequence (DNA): TGTGCCAGCAGTCTCTACAGGGAGAGCAATCAGCCCCAGCATTTT.

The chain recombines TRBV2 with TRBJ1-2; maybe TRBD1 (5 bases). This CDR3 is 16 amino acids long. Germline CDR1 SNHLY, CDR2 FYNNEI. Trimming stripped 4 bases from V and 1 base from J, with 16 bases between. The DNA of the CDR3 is TGTGCCAGCAGTGGTCGGGGGGAAGACTTTAACTATGGCTACACCTTC. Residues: CASSGRGEDFNYGYTF.

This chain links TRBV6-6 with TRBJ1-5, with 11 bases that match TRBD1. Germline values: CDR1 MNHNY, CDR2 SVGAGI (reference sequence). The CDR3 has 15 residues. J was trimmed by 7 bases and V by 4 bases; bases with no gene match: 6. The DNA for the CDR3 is TGTGCCAGCAGTTGGGGACAGGGGGTTGGACAGCCCCAGCATTTT. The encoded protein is CASSWGQGVGQPQHF.

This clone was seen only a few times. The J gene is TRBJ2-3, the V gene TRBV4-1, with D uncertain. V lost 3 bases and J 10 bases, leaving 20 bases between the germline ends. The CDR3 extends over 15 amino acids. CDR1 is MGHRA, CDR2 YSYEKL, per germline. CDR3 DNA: TGCGCCAGCAGCCAGGACCATTCCCCAAGGTTTGCGCAGTATTTT. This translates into CASSQDHSPRFAQYF.

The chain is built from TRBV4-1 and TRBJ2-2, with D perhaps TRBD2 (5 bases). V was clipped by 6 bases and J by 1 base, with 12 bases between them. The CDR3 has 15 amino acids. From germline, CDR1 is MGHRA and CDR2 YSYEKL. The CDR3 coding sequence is TGCGCCAGCAGGACGCTAGCTGGGAACACCGGGGAGCTGTTTTTT. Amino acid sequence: CASRTLAGNTGELFF.

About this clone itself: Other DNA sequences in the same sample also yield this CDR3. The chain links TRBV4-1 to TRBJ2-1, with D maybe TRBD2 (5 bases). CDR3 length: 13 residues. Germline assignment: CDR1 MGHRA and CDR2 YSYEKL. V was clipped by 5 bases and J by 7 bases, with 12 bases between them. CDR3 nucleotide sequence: TGCGCCAGCAGCTCCCGGGATCGTAATGAGCAGTTCTTC. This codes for CASSSRDRNEQFF.

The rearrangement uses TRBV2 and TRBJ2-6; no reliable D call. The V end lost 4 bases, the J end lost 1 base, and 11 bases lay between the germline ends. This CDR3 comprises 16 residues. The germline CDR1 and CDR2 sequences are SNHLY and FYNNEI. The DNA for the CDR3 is TGTGCCAGCAGTGGAGGCGGATCTTCTGGGGCCAACGTCCTGACTTTC. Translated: CASSGGGSSGANVLTF.

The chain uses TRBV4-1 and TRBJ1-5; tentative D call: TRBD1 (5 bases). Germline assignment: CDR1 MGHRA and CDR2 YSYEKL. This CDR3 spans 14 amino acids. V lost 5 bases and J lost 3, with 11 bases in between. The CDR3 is CASSAGLYNQPQHF. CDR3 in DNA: TGCGCCAGCAGCGCGGGACTTTACAATCAGCCCCAGCATTTT.

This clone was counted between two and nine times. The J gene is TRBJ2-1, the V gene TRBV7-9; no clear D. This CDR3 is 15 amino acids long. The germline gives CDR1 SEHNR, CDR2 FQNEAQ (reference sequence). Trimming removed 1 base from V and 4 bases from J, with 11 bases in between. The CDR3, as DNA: TGTGCCAGCAGCTTAGGTGGTCCGGATTACAATGAGCAGTTCTTC. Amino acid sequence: CASSLGGPDYNEQFF.

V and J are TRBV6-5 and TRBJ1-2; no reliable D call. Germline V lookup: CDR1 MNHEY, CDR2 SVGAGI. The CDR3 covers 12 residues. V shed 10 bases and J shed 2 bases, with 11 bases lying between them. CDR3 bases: TGTGCCACAACCAGCCAGAACTATGGCTACACCTTC. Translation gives CATTSQNYGYTF.

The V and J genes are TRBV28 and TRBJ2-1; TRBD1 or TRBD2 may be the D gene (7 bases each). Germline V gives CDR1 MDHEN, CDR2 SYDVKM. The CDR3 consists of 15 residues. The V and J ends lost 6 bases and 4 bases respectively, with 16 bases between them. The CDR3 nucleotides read TGTGCCAGCAGCAGGGGGGGTAGCGGATACAATGAGCAGTTCTTC. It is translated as CASSRGGSGYNEQFF.

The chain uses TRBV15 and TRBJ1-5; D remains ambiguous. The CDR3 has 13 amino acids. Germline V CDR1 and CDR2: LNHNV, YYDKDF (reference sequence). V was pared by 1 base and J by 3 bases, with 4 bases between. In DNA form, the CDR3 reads TGTGCCACCAGCAGAGGGAACAATCAGCCCCAGCATTTT. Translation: CATSRGNNQPQHF.

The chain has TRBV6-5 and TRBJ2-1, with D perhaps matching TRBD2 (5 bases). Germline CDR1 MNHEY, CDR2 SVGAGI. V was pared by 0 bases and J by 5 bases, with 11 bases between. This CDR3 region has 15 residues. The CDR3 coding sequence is TGTGCCAGCAGTTACTCGTCGTACGGGGACAATGAGCAGTTCTTC. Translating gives CASSYSSYGDNEQFF.

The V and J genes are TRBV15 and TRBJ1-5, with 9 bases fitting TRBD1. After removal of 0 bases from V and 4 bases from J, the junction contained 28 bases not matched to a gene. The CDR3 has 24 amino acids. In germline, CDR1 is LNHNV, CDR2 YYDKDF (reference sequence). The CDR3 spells CATSRDARDRVKGGRLLKNQPQHF. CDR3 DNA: TGTGCCACCAGCAGAGATGCCCGGGACAGGGTGAAGGGAGGGAGACTCCTGAAGAATCAGCCCCAGCATTTT.

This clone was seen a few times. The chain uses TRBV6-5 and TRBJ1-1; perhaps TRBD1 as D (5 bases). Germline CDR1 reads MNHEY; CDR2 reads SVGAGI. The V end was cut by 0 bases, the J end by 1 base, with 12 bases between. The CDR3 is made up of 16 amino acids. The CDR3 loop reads CASSYSSWGGNTEAFF. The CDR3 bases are TGTGCCAGCAGTTACTCGAGTTGGGGGGGGAACACTGAAGCTTTCTTT.

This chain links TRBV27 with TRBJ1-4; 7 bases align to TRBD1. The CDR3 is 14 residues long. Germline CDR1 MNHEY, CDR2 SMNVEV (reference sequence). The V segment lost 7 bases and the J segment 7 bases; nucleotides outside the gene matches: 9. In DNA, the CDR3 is TGTGCCAGCACCAAAGGGGGCGGCGGTGAAAAACTGTTTTTT. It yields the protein CASTKGGGGEKLFF.

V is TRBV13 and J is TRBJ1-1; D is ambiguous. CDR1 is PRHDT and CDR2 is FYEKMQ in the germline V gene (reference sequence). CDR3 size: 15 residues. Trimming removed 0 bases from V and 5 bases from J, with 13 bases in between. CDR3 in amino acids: CASSLGTGIVTEAFF. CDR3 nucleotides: TGTGCCAGCAGCTTAGGTACGGGAATAGTGACTGAAGCTTTCTTT.